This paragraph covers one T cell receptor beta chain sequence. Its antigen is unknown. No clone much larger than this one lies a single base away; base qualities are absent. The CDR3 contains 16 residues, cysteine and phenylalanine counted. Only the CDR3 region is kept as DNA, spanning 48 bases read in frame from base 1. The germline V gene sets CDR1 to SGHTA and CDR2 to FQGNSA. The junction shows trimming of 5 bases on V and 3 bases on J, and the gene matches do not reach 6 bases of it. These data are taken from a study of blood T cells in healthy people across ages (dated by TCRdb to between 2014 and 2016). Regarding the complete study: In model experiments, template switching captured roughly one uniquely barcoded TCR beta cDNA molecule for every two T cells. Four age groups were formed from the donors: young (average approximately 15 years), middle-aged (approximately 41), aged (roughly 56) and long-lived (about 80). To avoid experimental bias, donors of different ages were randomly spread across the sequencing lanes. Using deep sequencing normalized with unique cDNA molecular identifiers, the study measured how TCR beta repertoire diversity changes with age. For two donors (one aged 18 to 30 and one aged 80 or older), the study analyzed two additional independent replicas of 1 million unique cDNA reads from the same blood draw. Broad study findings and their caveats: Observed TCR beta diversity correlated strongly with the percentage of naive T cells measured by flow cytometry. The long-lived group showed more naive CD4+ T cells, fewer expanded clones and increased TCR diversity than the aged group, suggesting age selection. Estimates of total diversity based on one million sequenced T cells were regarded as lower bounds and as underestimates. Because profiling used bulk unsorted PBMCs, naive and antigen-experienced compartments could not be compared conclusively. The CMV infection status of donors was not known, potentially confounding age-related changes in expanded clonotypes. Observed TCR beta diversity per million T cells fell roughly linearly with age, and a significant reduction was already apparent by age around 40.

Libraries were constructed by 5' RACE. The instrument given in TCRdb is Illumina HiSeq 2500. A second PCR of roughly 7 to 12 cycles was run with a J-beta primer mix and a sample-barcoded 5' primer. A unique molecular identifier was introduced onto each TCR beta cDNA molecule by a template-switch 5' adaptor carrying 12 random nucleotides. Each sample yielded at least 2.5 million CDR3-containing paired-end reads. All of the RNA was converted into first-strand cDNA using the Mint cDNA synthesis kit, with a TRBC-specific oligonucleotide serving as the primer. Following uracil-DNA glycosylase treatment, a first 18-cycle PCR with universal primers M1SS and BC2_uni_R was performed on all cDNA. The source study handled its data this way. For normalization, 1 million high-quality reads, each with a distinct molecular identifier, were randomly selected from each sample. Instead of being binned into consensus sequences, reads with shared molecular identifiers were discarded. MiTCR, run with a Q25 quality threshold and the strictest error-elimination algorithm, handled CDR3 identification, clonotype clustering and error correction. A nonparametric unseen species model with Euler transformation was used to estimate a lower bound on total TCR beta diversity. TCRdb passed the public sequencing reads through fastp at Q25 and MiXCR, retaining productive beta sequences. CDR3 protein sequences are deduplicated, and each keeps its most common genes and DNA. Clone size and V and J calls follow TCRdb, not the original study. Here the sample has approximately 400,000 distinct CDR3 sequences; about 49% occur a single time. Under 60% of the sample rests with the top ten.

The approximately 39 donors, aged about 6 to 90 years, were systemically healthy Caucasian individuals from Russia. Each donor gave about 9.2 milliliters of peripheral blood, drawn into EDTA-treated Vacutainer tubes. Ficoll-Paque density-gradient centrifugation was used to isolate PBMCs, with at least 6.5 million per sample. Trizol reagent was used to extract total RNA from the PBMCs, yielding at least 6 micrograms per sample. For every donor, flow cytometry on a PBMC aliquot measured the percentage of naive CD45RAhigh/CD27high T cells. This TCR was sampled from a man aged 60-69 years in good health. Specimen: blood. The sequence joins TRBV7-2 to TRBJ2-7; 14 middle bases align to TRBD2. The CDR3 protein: CASSLGLAGGVYEQYF. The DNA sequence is TGTGCCAGCAGCCTCGGACTAGCGGGAGGAGTCTACGAGCAGTACTTC.